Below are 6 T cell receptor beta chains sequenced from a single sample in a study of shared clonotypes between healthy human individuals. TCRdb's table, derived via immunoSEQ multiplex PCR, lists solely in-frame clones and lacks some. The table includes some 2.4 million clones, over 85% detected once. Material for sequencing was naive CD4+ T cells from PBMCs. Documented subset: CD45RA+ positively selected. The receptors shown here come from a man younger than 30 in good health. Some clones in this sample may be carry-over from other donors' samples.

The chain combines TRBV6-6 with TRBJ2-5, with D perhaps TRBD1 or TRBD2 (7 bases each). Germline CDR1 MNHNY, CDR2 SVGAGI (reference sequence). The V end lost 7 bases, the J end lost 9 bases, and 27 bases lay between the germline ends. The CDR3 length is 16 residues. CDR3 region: CASKEGTGRGGGPQYF. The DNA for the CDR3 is TGTGCCAGCAAGGAGGGCACAGGCAGGGGGGGTGGACCCCAGTACTTC.

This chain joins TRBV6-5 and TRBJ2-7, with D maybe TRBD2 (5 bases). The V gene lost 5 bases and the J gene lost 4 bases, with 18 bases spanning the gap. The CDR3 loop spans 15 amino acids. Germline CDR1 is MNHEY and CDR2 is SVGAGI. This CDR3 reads CASSPQEVGGYEQYF. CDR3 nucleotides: TGTGCCAGCAGTCCGCAGGAGGTTGGCGGTTACGAGCAGTACTTC.

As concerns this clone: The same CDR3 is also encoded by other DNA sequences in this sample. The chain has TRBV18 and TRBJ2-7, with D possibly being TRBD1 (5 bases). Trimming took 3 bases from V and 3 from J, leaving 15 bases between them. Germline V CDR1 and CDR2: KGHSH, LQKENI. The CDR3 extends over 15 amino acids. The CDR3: CASSPSGQGVYEQYF. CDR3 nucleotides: TGTGCCAGCTCACCCTCCGGGCAGGGCGTCTACGAGCAGTACTTC.

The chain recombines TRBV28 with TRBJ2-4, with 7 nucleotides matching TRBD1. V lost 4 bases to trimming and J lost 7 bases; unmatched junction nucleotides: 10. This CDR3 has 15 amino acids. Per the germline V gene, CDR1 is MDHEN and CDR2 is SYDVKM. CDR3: CASSSGQESGNIQYF. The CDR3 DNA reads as TGTGCCAGCAGTTCCGGACAGGAGAGTGGGAACATTCAGTACTTC.

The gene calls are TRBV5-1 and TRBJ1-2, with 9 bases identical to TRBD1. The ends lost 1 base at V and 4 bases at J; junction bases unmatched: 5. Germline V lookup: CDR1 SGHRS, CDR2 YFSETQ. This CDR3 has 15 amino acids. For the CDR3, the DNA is TGCGCCAGCAGCTTGTTCCGGGACAGGGCCTATGGCTACACCTTC. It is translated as CASSLFRDRAYGYTF.

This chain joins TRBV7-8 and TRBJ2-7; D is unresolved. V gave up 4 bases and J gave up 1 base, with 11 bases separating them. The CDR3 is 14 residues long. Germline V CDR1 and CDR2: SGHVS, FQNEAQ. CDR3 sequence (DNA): TGTGCCAGCAGCTCCCGGCGGCCTTCCTACGAGCAGTACTTC. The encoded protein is CASSSRRPSYEQYF.